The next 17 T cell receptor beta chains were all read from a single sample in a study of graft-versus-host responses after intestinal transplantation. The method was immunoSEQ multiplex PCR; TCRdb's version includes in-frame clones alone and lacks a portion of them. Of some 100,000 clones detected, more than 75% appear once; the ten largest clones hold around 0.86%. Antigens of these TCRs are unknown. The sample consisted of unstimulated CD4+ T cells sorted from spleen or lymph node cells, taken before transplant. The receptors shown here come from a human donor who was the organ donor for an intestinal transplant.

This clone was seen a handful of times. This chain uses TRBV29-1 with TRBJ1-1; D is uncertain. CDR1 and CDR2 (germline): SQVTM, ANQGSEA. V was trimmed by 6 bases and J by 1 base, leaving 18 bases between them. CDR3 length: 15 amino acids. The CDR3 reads CSVRLGSAGNTEAFF. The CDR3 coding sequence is TGCAGCGTCCGGCTAGGTTCGGCTGGGAACACTGAAGCTTTCTTT. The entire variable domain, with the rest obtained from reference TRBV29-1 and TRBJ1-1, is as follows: SAVISQKPSRDICQRGTSLTIQCQVDSQVTMMFWYRQQPGQSLTLIATANQGSEATYESGFVIDKFPISRPNLTFSTLTVSNMSPEDSSIYLCSVRLGSAGNTEAFFGQGTRLTVV.

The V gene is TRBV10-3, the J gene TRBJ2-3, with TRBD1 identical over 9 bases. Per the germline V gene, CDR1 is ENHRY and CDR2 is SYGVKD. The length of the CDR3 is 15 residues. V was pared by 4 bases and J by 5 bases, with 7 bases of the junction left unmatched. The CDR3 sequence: CAISGTGERQDTQYF. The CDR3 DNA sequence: TGTGCCATCAGTGGGACAGGGGAGAGGCAAGATACGCAGTATTTT.

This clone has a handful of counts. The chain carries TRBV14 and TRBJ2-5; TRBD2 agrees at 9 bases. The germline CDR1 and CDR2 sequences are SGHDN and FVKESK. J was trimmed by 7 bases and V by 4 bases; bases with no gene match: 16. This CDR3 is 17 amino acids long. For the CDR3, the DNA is TGTGCCAGCAGCCTGCGAAGCGGGGGGTCCTCTGGGAGGACCCAGTACTTC. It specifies CASSLRSGGSSGRTQYF.

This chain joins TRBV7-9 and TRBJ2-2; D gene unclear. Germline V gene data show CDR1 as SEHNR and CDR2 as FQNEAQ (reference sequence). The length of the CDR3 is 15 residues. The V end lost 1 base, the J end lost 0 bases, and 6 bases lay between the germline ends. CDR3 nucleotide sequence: TGTGCCAGCAGCTTAGGATTTGCGAACACCGGGGAGCTGTTTTTT. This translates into CASSLGFANTGELFF.

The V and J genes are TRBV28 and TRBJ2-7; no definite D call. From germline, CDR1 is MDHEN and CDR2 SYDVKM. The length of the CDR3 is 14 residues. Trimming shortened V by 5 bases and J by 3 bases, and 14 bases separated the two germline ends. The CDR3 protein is CASSATHRYYEQYF. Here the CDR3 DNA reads TGTGCCAGCAGTGCTACTCACCGTTACTACGAGCAGTACTTC.

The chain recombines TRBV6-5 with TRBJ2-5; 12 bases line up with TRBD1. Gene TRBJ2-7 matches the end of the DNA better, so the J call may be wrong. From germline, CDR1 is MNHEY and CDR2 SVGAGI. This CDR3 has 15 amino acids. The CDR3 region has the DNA TGTGCCAGTAAAATCAACCGGGACAGGGGGCACGAGCAGTACTTC. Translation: CASKINRDRGHEQYF.

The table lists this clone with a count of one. CDR3 DNA: TGTGCCAGCAGGACCACGTTCTCTGGAAACACCATATATTTT. As protein: CASRTTFSGNTIYF. This rearrangement joins TRBV6-5 to TRBJ1-3; unclear D gene. From germline, CDR1 is MNHEY and CDR2 SVGAGI. The CDR3 has 14 amino acids. Deletions cut 6 bases from V and 0 bases from J, with 9 bases between.

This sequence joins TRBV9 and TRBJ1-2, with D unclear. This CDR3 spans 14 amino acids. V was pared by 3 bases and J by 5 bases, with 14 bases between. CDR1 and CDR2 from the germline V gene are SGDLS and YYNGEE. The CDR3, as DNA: TGTGCCAGCAGCGCCCGTCAGTCTCAATATGGCTACACCTTC. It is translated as CASSARQSQYGYTF.

The chain's CDR3 is CASSLDQGGFFGGYTF. In DNA, the CDR3 is TGCGCCAGCAGCTTGGATCAGGGTGGGTTCTTCGGTGGCTACACCTTC. The chain couples TRBV5-1 to TRBJ1-2; possibly TRBD1 for D (5 bases). The CDR3 runs to 16 residues. V was cut by 0 bases and J by 7 bases, with 19 bases left in between. Germline values: CDR1 SGHRS, CDR2 YFSETQ.

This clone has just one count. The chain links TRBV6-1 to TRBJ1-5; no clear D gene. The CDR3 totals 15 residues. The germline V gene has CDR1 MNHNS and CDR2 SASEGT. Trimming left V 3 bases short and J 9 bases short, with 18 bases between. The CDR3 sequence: CASSDEKGGRWPQHF. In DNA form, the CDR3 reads TGTGCCAGCAGTGACGAAAAAGGTGGACGATGGCCCCAGCATTTT.

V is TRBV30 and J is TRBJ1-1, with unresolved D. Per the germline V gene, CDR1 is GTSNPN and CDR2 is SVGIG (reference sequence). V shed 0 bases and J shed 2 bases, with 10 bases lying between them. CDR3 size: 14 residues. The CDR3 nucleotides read TGTGCCTGGAGTGTCTCTTCGGGAAACACTGAAGCTTTCTTT. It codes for CAWSVSSGNTEAFF. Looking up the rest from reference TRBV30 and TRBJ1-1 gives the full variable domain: SQTIHQWPATLVQPVGSPLSLECTVEGTSNPNLYWYRQAAGRGLQLLFYSVGIGQISSEVPQNLSASRPQDRQFILSSKKLLLSDSGFYLCAWSVSSGNTEAFFGQGTRLTVV.

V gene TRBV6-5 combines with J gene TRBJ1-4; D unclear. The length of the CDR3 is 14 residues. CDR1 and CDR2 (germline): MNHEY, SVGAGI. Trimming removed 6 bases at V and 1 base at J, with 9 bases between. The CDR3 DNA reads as TGTGCCAGCAGCTCATTTGTAACTAATGAAAAACTGTTTTTT. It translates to CASSSFVTNEKLFF.

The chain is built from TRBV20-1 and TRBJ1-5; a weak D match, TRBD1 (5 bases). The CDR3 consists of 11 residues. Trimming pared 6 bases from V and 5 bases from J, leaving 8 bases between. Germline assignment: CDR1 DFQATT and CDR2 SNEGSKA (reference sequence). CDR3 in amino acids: CSATGDQPQHF. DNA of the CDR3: TGCAGTGCCACAGGTGATCAGCCCCAGCATTTT.

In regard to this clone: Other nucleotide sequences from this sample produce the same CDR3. This chain's CDR3 is CASSPRQGAYGYTF. The CDR3 region has the DNA TGTGCCAGCAGCCCTAGACAGGGGGCCTATGGCTACACCTTC. V gene TRBV7-2 combines with J gene TRBJ1-2, with TRBD1 matching 10 bases. The CDR3 is 14 residues long. With 5 bases clipped from V and 4 bases from J, the junction kept 4 bases outside the gene matches. Germline loops: CDR1 SGHTA, CDR2 FQGNSA.

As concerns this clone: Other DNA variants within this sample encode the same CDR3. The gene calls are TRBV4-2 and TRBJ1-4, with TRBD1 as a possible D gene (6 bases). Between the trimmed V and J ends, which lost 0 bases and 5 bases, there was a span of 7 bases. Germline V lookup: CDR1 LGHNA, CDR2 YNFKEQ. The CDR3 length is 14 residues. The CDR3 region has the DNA TGTGCCAGCAGCCAAGATACAGGGAATGAAAAACTGTTTTTT. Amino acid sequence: CASSQDTGNEKLFF.

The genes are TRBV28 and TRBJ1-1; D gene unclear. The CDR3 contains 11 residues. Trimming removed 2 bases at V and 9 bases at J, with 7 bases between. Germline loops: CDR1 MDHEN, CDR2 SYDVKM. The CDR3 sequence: CASSLKVKAFF. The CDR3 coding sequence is TGTGCCAGCAGTTTAAAGGTTAAAGCTTTCTTT.

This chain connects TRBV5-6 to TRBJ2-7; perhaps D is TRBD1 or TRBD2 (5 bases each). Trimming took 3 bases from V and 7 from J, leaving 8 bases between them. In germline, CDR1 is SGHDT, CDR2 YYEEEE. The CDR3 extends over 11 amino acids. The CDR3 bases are TGTGCCAGCAGCTCCTGGGGGGAGCAGTACTTC. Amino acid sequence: CASSSWGEQYF.